The 31 T cell receptor beta chains in this list originate from one sample, sequenced in a study of control samples from healthy donors and cancer patients. The assay was immunoSEQ multiplex PCR, and TCRdb's table has in-frame clones only and misses some. The sample holds 150,000 or so clones, over 90% seen once. Sequenced: blood. These receptors were taken from a middle-aged man in good health.

V usage is TRBV7-9 and J usage is TRBJ2-5, with D tentatively TRBD1 or TRBD2 (5 bases each). V dropped 2 bases and J dropped 3 bases, with 10 bases sitting between them. Germline V gene lookup returns CDR1 SEHNR and CDR2 FQNEAQ (reference sequence). CDR3 size: 14 residues. The CDR3 loop is CASSLRGGKETQYF. The CDR3 nucleotides are TGTGCCAGCAGCTTACGTGGGGGTAAAGAGACCCAGTACTTC.

CDR3 in amino acids: CASSLNRGRWYEQYF. CDR3 sequence (DNA): TGTGCCAGCAGCTTAAACAGGGGGAGGTGGTACGAGCAGTACTTC. The chain is built from TRBV7-2 and TRBJ2-7, with 8 bases aligning to TRBD1. The length of the CDR3 is 15 residues. V lost 2 bases and J lost 4; bases outside the gene matches: 7. Germline assignment: CDR1 SGHTA and CDR2 FQGNSA.

This clone was observed a single time. The gene calls are TRBV3-1 (or the pseudogene TRBV3-2) and TRBJ1-2; TRBD1 aligns across 9 bases. Germline lookup yields CDR1 LGHDT and CDR2 YNNKEL (reference sequence). The CDR3 is 15 amino acids. The J segment lost 3 bases and the V segment lost 4 bases, leaving 6 bases of the junction unmatched. The CDR3: CASSPYGQGHYGYTF. Written as DNA, the CDR3 is TGTGCCAGCAGCCCCTACGGACAGGGGCACTATGGCTACACCTTC.

J is TRBJ1-5 and V is TRBV27; a weak D match, TRBD1 (5 bases). The CDR3 is made up of 14 amino acids. From germline, CDR1 is MNHEY and CDR2 SMNVEV (reference sequence). Deletions cut 2 bases from V and 7 bases from J, with 12 bases between. In nucleotides, the CDR3 is TGTGCCAGCAGTTTAATTGGGGGGAACCAGCCCCAGCATTTT. Translated: CASSLIGGNQPQHF.

The gene calls are TRBV5-1 and TRBJ2-5, with D possibly being TRBD1 (5 bases). Germline CDR1 reads SGHRS; CDR2 reads YFSETQ. The V end was cut by 0 bases, the J end by 1 base, with 10 bases between. CDR3 size: 15 residues. CDR3 loop: CASSLGTGPQETQYF. The CDR3 coding sequence is TGCGCCAGCAGCTTGGGAACAGGCCCCCAAGAGACCCAGTACTTC.

The J gene is TRBJ1-2, the V gene TRBV28; maybe TRBD1 (5 bases). Between the trimmed V and J ends, which lost 5 bases and 9 bases, there was a span of 16 bases. CDR3 length: 13 residues. In germline, CDR1 is MDHEN, CDR2 SYDVKM. CDR3 DNA sequence: TGTGCCAGCAGTCCTGGACGGGACTTAAGCTACACCTTC. Its protein product is CASSPGRDLSYTF.

This rearrangement joins TRBV14 to TRBJ1-3; D not certain. The CDR3 totals 14 residues. V dropped 4 bases and J dropped 0 bases, with 7 bases sitting between them. Germline values: CDR1 SGHDN, CDR2 FVKESK. DNA of the CDR3: TGTGCCAGCAGCCGGACGGCCTCTGGAAACACCATATATTTT. Its translation: CASSRTASGNTIYF.

The CDR3 reads CASSSPSGGTDTQYF. CDR3 nucleotide sequence: TGTGCCAGCAGTTCTCCTAGCGGAGGCACAGATACGCAGTATTTT. This chain uses TRBV28 with TRBJ2-3; 7 bases are a match to TRBD2. This CDR3 region has 15 residues. The V segment lost 4 bases and the J segment 1 base; nucleotides outside the gene matches: 5. CDR1 is MDHEN and CDR2 is SYDVKM in the germline V gene.

The chain has TRBV18 and TRBJ1-1; D is undetermined. The CDR3 runs 13 residues. V was pared by 1 base and J by 1 base, with 4 bases between. Germline-derived CDR1 and CDR2 are KGHSH and LQKENI. CDR3 amino acids: CASSPQRNTEAFF. DNA of the CDR3: TGTGCCAGCTCACCACAGCGGAACACTGAAGCTTTCTTT. The full variable domain, in which reference TRBV18 and TRBJ1-1 provide the parts outside the CDR3, is NAGVMQNPRHLVRRRGQEARLRCSPMKGHSHVYWYRQLPEEGLKFMVYLQKENIIDESGMPKERFSAEFPKEGPSILRIQQVVRGDSAAYFCASSPQRNTEAFFGQGTRLTVV.

This clone was counted between two and nine times. V gene TRBV2 combines with J gene TRBJ1-4; 9 bases map to TRBD1. CDR3 length: 14 residues. J gave up 5 bases and V 6 bases, and 4 bases lay outside the gene matches. Germline V gives CDR1 SNHLY, CDR2 FYNNEI. This CDR3 reads CASSSGTGNEKLFF. The CDR3 region has the DNA TGTGCCAGCAGCTCCGGGACAGGGAATGAAAAACTGTTTTTT.

The rearrangement links TRBV28 to TRBJ2-7; D not resolved. V lost 4 bases, J lost 3 bases, and 10 bases lay in between. The V gene's germline CDR1 is MDHEN and CDR2 SYDVKM. The CDR3 runs to 13 residues. The CDR3 region has the DNA TGTGCCAGCAGTTGGGGTGTGGACTACGAGCAGTACTTC. It yields the protein CASSWGVDYEQYF.

A remark on this clone: Other DNA sequences of this sample code for an identical CDR3. V gene TRBV7-2 combines with J gene TRBJ2-7, with TRBD2 identical over 16 bases. V was clipped by 4 bases and J by 4 bases; unmatched bases: 4. Germline loops: CDR1 SGHTA, CDR2 FQGNSA. The CDR3 has 16 residues. CDR3 nucleotides: TGTGCCAGCAGCTCGGGACTAGCGGGAGGGAGGTACGAGCAGTACTTC. The encoded protein is CASSSGLAGGRYEQYF.

The chain couples TRBV30 to TRBJ2-5; D is tentatively TRBD1 or TRBD2 (5 bases each). The CDR3 spans 16 residues. V gave up 4 bases and J gave up 7 bases, with 25 bases separating them. CDR1 is GTSNPN, CDR2 SVGIG, per germline (reference sequence). In nucleotides, the CDR3 is TGTGCCTGGACCCAAATCCCTGCAGGGCGGGCTGGGACCCAGTACTTC. This codes for CAWTQIPAGRAGTQYF.

A single count supports this clone. The V gene is TRBV12-3 or TRBV12-4, the J gene TRBJ2-7; maybe TRBD2 (6 bases). The CDR3 runs 13 residues. The V gene lost 6 bases and the J gene lost 3 bases, with 12 bases spanning the gap. The CDR3 loop is CASRKTSIYEQYF. For the CDR3, the DNA is TGTGCCAGCAGAAAAACTAGCATCTACGAGCAGTACTTC.

The J gene is TRBJ2-1, the V gene TRBV27; perhaps TRBD2 as D (6 bases). From germline, CDR1 is MNHEY and CDR2 SMNVEV (reference sequence). Trimming shortened V by 1 base and J by 5 bases, and 15 bases separated the two germline ends. This CDR3 has 16 amino acids. CDR3 in DNA: TGTGCCAGCAGTTTATGGGCGGGACTCACCGACAATGAGCAGTTCTTC. It is translated as CASSLWAGLTDNEQFF.

The genes are TRBV6-6 and TRBJ2-2; possibly TRBD1 for D (6 bases). There are 13 residues in the CDR3. Germline V CDR1 and CDR2: MNHNY, SVGAGI (reference sequence). Trimming stripped 10 bases from V and 1 base from J, with 10 bases between. The CDR3 nucleotides are TGTGCCATCCCACAGGGGAACACCGGGGAGCTGTTTTTT. Translation gives CAIPQGNTGELFF.

The V gene is TRBV5-1, the J gene TRBJ2-1; 9 bases map to TRBD2. V dropped 3 bases and J dropped 4; count of bases not matched to a gene: 5. Germline V gives CDR1 SGHRS, CDR2 YFSETQ. The CDR3 has 15 amino acids. The CDR3 loop is CASSSLAGSYNEQFF. CDR3 nucleotides: TGCGCCAGCAGCTCGCTAGCGGGATCGTACAATGAGCAGTTCTTC.

The CDR3 DNA reads TGTGCCAGCAGCCCTCAGGACTACGAGCAGTACTTC. The encoded protein is CASSPQDYEQYF. The chain couples TRBV7-6 to TRBJ2-7; unclear D gene. Germline-derived CDR1 and CDR2 are SGHVS and FNYEAQ. V was shortened by 5 bases and J by 3 bases, with 8 bases between the two germline ends. The CDR3 is made up of 12 amino acids.

J is TRBJ2-3 and V is TRBV24-1; D perhaps matches TRBD1 (6 bases). V was pared by 2 bases and J by 5 bases, with 13 bases between. Germline V CDR1 and CDR2: KGHDR, SFDVKD. The CDR3 totals 15 residues. Here the CDR3 reads CATSDWTVRVDTQYF. As DNA, the CDR3 is TGTGCCACCAGTGATTGGACAGTTCGGGTAGATACGCAGTATTTT.

In its sample, this clone was seen once. V usage is TRBV9 and J usage is TRBJ1-6; no clear D. The germline CDR1 and CDR2 sequences are SGDLS and YYNGEE. This CDR3 comprises 15 residues. The germline V and J ends were trimmed by 0 bases and 1 base, with 5 bases remaining between them. The CDR3 loop is CASSVAGSYNSPLHF. DNA for the CDR3: TGTGCCAGCAGCGTAGCGGGGTCCTATAATTCACCCCTCCACTTT.

The count of this clone is one. This chain uses TRBV18 with TRBJ2-2; TRBD1 agrees at 9 bases. The length of the CDR3 is 15 residues. V trimming: 8 bases; J trimming: 5 bases; junction bases outside the gene matches: 9. Germline V gives CDR1 KGHSH, CDR2 LQKENI. CDR3 region: CASPGQGKVTGELFF. The CDR3 DNA is TGTGCCAGCCCCGGACAGGGGAAGGTTACCGGGGAGCTGTTTTTT.

The chain uses TRBV15 and TRBJ2-3, with 7 nucleotides matching TRBD2. This CDR3 region has 14 residues. Trimming removed 7 bases from V and 2 bases from J; junction bases left unmatched: 6. CDR1 and CDR2 from the germline V gene are LNHNV and YYDKDF (reference sequence). CDR3 protein: CATTRDYNTDTQYF. The CDR3 nucleotides read TGTGCCACCACCCGGGACTACAACACAGATACGCAGTATTTT.

As DNA, the CDR3 is TGTGCCTGGAGTGCCCTCAATAATTCACCCCTCCACTTT. Encoded protein: CAWSALNNSPLHF. The rearrangement uses TRBV30 and TRBJ1-6; D gene ambiguous. Looked up from germline, CDR1 is GTSNPN and CDR2 is SVGIG (reference sequence). The CDR3 is made up of 13 amino acids. V lost 1 base and J 5 bases, leaving 6 bases between the germline ends.

J is TRBJ1-5 and V is TRBV19; TRBD1 might be the D (5 bases). CDR3 length: 15 amino acids. Germline lookup yields CDR1 LNHDA and CDR2 SQIVND (reference sequence). V lost 2 bases and J 4 bases, leaving 12 bases between the germline ends. The CDR3 sequence: CASSIIFGGNQPQHF. CDR3 nucleotides: TGTGCCAGTAGTATAATCTTTGGGGGGAATCAGCCCCAGCATTTT. The whole variable domain, remainder taken from reference TRBV19 and TRBJ1-5, is DGGITQSPKYLFRKEGQNVTLSCEQNLNHDAMYWYRQDPGQGLRLIYYSQIVNDFQKGDIAEGYSVSREKKESFPLTVTSAQKNPTAFYLCASSIIFGGNQPQHFGDGTRLSIL.

This clone was seen only a few times. The V and J genes are TRBV27 and TRBJ2-7, with 8 nucleotides matching TRBD2. This CDR3 region has 13 residues. V trimming: 3 bases; J trimming: 6 bases; junction bases outside the gene matches: 4. Germline V lookup: CDR1 MNHEY, CDR2 SMNVEV (reference sequence). The CDR3 DNA is TGTGCCAGCAGTTTCCTCCGGGGGGGCGAGCAGTACTTC. Amino acid sequence: CASSFLRGGEQYF.

V gene TRBV6-4 combines with J gene TRBJ2-1, with 7 bases fitting TRBD2. The CDR3 sequence is 15 residues long. Germline V lookup: CDR1 MRHNA, CDR2 SNTAGT. Losses at the gene ends were 0 bases for V and 10 bases for J; bases not matched to a gene: 9. This CDR3 reads CASSDSFGEGYEQFF. The CDR3 nucleotides are TGTGCCAGCAGTGACTCCTTTGGGGAGGGATACGAGCAGTTCTTC.

This clone was recorded once. The J gene is TRBJ2-3, the V gene TRBV3-1 (or the pseudogene TRBV3-2); D not certain. The V gene lost 4 bases and the J gene lost 0 bases, with 11 bases spanning the gap. There are 15 residues in the CDR3. Germline CDR1 is LGHDT and CDR2 is YNNKEL (reference sequence). The CDR3 protein is CASSPSHSSTDTQYF. In DNA, the CDR3 is TGTGCCAGCAGCCCCTCGCATTCTAGCACAGATACGCAGTATTTT.

This chain links TRBV29-1 with TRBJ1-1; possible D gene TRBD1, 5 bases. The germline V gene encodes CDR1 SQVTM and CDR2 ANQGSEA. The CDR3 loop spans 13 amino acids. The V gene lost 6 bases and the J gene lost 0 bases, with 11 bases spanning the gap. CDR3 protein: CSVRGALNTEAFF. CDR3 nucleotides: TGCAGCGTAAGAGGGGCCTTGAACACTGAAGCTTTCTTT.

Regarding this clone: The junction departs from the called germline gene at one end, perhaps through a read error. CDR3 in amino acids: CTSSEMGGGVADTQYF. CDR3 coding DNA: TGCACCAGCAGTGAAATGGGGGGAGGCGTGGCAGATACGCAGTATTTT. The chain links TRBV10-2 to TRBJ2-3, with D tentatively TRBD2 (6 bases). This CDR3 is built from 16 residues. Germline loops: CDR1 WSHSY, CDR2 SAAADI.

The rearrangement uses TRBV5-1 and TRBJ1-1; no definite D call. The V gene lost 4 bases and the J gene lost 4 bases, with 11 bases spanning the gap. Germline lookup yields CDR1 SGHRS and CDR2 YFSETQ. The CDR3 contains 13 residues. The CDR3 DNA follows: TGCGCCAGCAGCCGCCAGATGGGCACTGAAGCTTTCTTT. Translating gives CASSRQMGTEAFF.

The DNA for the CDR3 is TGTGCCAGCTCACAAGGAGGCGAGCAGTACTTC. The encoded protein is CASSQGGEQYF. The chain employs TRBV18 and TRBJ2-7, with a tentative D call TRBD2 (5 bases). V gave up 4 bases and J gave up 6 bases, with 7 bases separating them. From germline, CDR1 is KGHSH and CDR2 LQKENI. The CDR3 runs to 11 residues.